This T cell receptor (beta chain) originates from a study of radiation and T cells in renal cell carcinoma. General study results and limits: Top tumor clonotypes rose in blood 2 weeks post-radiation, then contracted. Baseline intratumoral clonotype presence is unknown without pretreatment biopsies.

Time point: blood 2 weeks post-SBRT. Noted treatment: 15 Gy SBRT to primary tumor, nephrectomy 4 weeks later. This renal cell carcinoma was of the clear cell type. Comment on this clone: What it binds is not known.

Produced via immunoSEQ multiplex PCR; TCRdb's table is partial and in-frame only. The table records about 130,000 clones, about four fifths of them present only once. The sequenced sample was blood, obtained from a patient whose treatment included radiotherapy and nephrectomy. The clonotype comes from a man aged 50 to 60 with renal cell carcinoma.

The CDR3 DNA is TGTGCCAGCAGCATGACAGGGCCAACTGAAGCTTTCTTT. It yields the protein CASSMTGPTEAFF. The chain links TRBV7-9 to TRBJ1-1, with 7 bases aligning to TRBD1. This CDR3 is 13 amino acids long. Trimming removed 5 bases from V and 5 bases from J; junction bases left unmatched: 5. Germline V gene data show CDR1 as SEHNR and CDR2 as FQNEAQ (reference sequence).